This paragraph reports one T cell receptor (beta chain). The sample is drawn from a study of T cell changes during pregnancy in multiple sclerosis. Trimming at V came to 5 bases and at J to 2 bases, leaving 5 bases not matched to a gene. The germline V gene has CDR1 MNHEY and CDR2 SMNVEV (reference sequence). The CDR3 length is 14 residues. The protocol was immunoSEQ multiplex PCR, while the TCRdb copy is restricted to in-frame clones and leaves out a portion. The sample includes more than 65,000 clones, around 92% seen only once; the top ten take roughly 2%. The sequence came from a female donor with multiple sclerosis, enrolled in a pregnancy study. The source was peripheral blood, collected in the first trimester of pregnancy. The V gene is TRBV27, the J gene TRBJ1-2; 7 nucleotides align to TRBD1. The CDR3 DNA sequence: TGTGCCAGCAGTGATTCAGGGGGAAACTATGGCTACACCTTC. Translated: CASSDSGGNYGYTF.